These 10 T cell receptor beta chains came from one sample sequenced in a study of cytomegalovirus exposure and HLA in healthy donors. PCR involved 60 Vbeta and 13 Jbeta primers. Sequencing used immunoSEQ multiplex PCR; TCRdb keeps in-frame clones, though not all of them. The profile covers about 55,000 clones, with about 82% appearing a single time and 1.6% taken by the ten largest. Material: PBMCs. Receptors originate from a young man in good health and CMV-seronegative.

This clone was detected only once. J is TRBJ1-1 and V is TRBV18, with a tentative D call TRBD1 (6 bases). The germline V gene encodes CDR1 KGHSH and CDR2 LQKENI. Trimming cost V 3 bases and J 2 bases, with 10 bases left between them. CDR3 length: 14 residues. Here the CDR3 reads CASSPDSINTEAFF. The CDR3 DNA sequence: TGTGCCAGCTCACCGGACAGTATAAACACTGAAGCTTTCTTT.

This chain joins TRBV5-4 and TRBJ2-7; 7 positions agree with TRBD2. The germline V gene encodes CDR1 SGHNT and CDR2 YYREEE (reference sequence). The CDR3 is made up of 15 amino acids. The V segment lost 5 bases and the J segment 5 bases; nucleotides outside the gene matches: 13. CDR3 bases: TGTGCCAGCAGGCAGGTGACGGGGGGTGTCAACGAGCAGTACTTC. Amino acids: CASRQVTGGVNEQYF.

The genes are TRBV6-6 and TRBJ1-6; 8 nucleotides match TRBD1. The CDR3 has 15 residues. The J segment lost 7 bases and the V segment lost 5 bases, leaving 7 bases of the junction unmatched. Looked up from germline, CDR1 is MNHNY and CDR2 is SVGAGI (reference sequence). CDR3 residues: CASSPGTGGNSPLHF. The CDR3 nucleotides read TGTGCCAGCAGTCCCGGGACAGGAGGGAATTCACCCCTCCACTTT.

Only one count was recorded for this clone. The chain employs TRBV19 and TRBJ1-1; 12 nucleotides match TRBD1. Trimming at V came to 5 bases and at J to 0 bases, leaving 7 bases not matched to a gene. The V gene's germline CDR1 is LNHDA and CDR2 SQIVND (reference sequence). This CDR3 has 17 amino acids. CDR3 DNA: TGTGCCAGTAGTCCAAGGGACAGGGGGCACATGAACACTGAAGCTTTCTTT. Amino acids: CASSPRDRGHMNTEAFF.

The rearrangement links TRBV18 to TRBJ1-4; maybe TRBD1 (5 bases). The V gene lost 0 bases and the J gene lost 8 bases, with 16 bases spanning the gap. CDR3 length: 16 residues. Germline-derived CDR1 and CDR2 are KGHSH and LQKENI. CDR3 bases: TGTGCCAGCTCACCACCGGGGGGAAGGCGACAAGAAAAACTGTTTTTT. It codes for CASSPPGGRRQEKLFF.

The chain combines TRBV7-2 with TRBJ2-7; a possible D gene is TRBD2 (5 bases). V shed 3 bases and J shed 1 base, with 7 bases lying between them. CDR3 length equals 13 residues. Germline V gene sequence: CDR1 SGHTA, CDR2 FQGNSA. This CDR3 reads CASSFGGSYEQYF. DNA for the CDR3: TGTGCCAGCAGCTTCGGCGGGTCCTACGAGCAGTACTTC.

The CDR3 sequence is CASSTGTGEVNEQFF. The CDR3 region has the DNA TGTGCCAGCAGTACCGGGACAGGGGAGGTCAATGAGCAGTTCTTC. The rearrangement links TRBV6-6 to TRBJ2-1, with 10 bases matching TRBD1. The V gene's germline CDR1 is MNHNY and CDR2 SVGAGI (reference sequence). The CDR3 extends over 15 amino acids. Losses at the gene ends were 5 bases for V and 6 bases for J; bases not matched to a gene: 7.

The genes are TRBV23-1 and TRBJ1-1, with D possibly being TRBD1 (5 bases). TRBV23-1 carries the ORF label, with uncertain function. The CDR3 sequence is 16 residues long. Trimming took 0 bases from V and 0 from J, leaving 11 bases between them. CDR3: CASSQSGGTMNTEAFF. CDR3 nucleotides: TGCGCCAGCAGTCAATCCGGGGGAACTATGAACACTGAAGCTTTCTTT.

The V and J genes are TRBV7-2 and TRBJ1-2, with 8 bases identical to TRBD1. The CDR3 has 14 amino acids. J was trimmed by 8 bases and V by 5 bases; bases with no gene match: 10. Germline CDR1 and CDR2: SGHTA and FQGNSA. The CDR3 spells CASSPGQGFNGYTF. For the CDR3, the DNA is TGTGCCAGCAGCCCCGGACAGGGATTTAACGGCTACACCTTC.

J is TRBJ2-1 and V is TRBV5-1; TRBD2 matches 11 bases. V lost 4 bases and J lost 1; bases outside the gene matches: 7. The CDR3 runs to 17 residues. CDR1 is SGHRS and CDR2 is YFSETQ in the germline V gene. The CDR3 loop is CASSRTSGRRSYNEQFF. CDR3 nucleotides: TGCGCCAGCAGCCGCACTAGCGGGAGACGTTCCTACAATGAGCAGTTCTTC. Full variable domain (remainder filled in from reference TRBV5-1 and TRBJ2-1): KAGVTQTPRYLIKTRGQQVTLSCSPISGHRSVSWYQQTPGQGLQFLFEYFSETQRNKGNFPGRFSGRQFSNSRSEMNVSTLELGDSALYLCASSRTSGRRSYNEQFFGPGTRLTVL.